One and the same sample provided the 23 T cell receptor beta chains below, sequenced in a study of human T cells and chemical hapten exposure. The time point denotes: patch test 1, 2 weeks after DPC sensitization. Described treatment: therapeutic diphenylcyclopropenone sensitization with weekly scalp DPC. Unfractionated whole blood was the source from which total RNA was extracted. TCRdb processed the RACE reads anew with MiXCR; each CDR3 protein has one entry. Of roughly 50,000 distinct CDR3 sequences listed, around 10% were seen once; the top ten hold around 2%. The sequences come from whole blood, collected in connection with sensitization to the hapten diphenylcyclopropenone (DPC). These receptors all stem from a woman aged 40 to 50 with alopecia areata. Some clones in this sample may be carry-over from other donors' samples.

The V and J genes are TRBV20-1 and TRBJ2-7, with unresolved D. This CDR3 contains 14 residues. CDR1 and CDR2 (germline): DFQATT, SNEGSKA (reference sequence). Trimming took off 3 bases at V and 2 bases at J, with 14 bases between the two ends. CDR3 in DNA: TGCAGTGCTAGTCCCCAAACCAGTACCTACGAGCAGTACTTC. Translated: CSASPQTSTYEQYF.

This chain joins TRBV7-6 and TRBJ1-1; D possibly corresponds to TRBD1 (5 bases). This CDR3 contains 15 residues. Trimming pared 4 bases from V and 1 base from J, leaving 13 bases between. The germline V gene encodes CDR1 SGHVS and CDR2 FNYEAQ. The CDR3 loop is CASSSYRGRNTEAFF. CDR3 in DNA: TGTGCCAGCAGCTCATACCGGGGCCGGAACACTGAAGCTTTCTTT.

This clonotype was counted a few times. This rearrangement joins TRBV29-1 to TRBJ2-3; D remains ambiguous. Germline V gene sequence: CDR1 SQVTM, CDR2 ANQGSEA. The CDR3 runs 13 residues. The germline V and J ends were trimmed by 1 base and 2 bases, with 7 bases remaining between them. The chain's CDR3 is CSVEGAFTDTQYF. The CDR3, as DNA: TGCAGCGTTGAAGGGGCTTTCACAGATACGCAGTATTTT.

The rearrangement uses TRBV7-9 and TRBJ1-1, with TRBD1 matching over 9 bases. The CDR3 consists of 15 residues. V shed 5 bases, J shed 4 bases, and the junction held 8 bases outside the gene matches. CDR1 is SEHNR, CDR2 FQNEAQ, per germline (reference sequence). DNA of the CDR3: TGTGCCAGCAGCCTGCACAGGGGGCTGGGCACTGAAGCTTTCTTT. It yields the protein CASSLHRGLGTEAFF.

The genes are TRBV5-1 and TRBJ2-3; no clear D. The CDR3 length is 12 residues. Germline CDR1 is SGHRS and CDR2 is YFSETQ. V was trimmed by 4 bases and J by 6 bases, leaving 9 bases between them. The CDR3 region has the DNA TGCGCCAGCAGCCCAGAAGGGGATACGCAGTATTTT. Its protein product is CASSPEGDTQYF.

This clonotype was observed at least ten times. The chain is built from TRBV6-2 or TRBV6-3 and TRBJ2-5; a weak D match, TRBD2 (6 bases). Germline CDR1 and CDR2: MNHEY and SVGEGT. CDR3 length equals 17 residues. V was clipped by 0 bases and J by 0 bases, with 14 bases between them. This CDR3 is CASSYSITGEYQETQYF. Written as DNA, the CDR3 is TGTGCCAGCAGTTACTCTATAACGGGAGAGTACCAAGAGACCCAGTACTTC.

This clonotype was seen more than once but under ten times. The V gene is TRBV6-1, the J gene TRBJ1-3; 7 bases line up with TRBD1. Losses at the gene ends were 5 bases for V and 0 bases for J; bases not matched to a gene: 4. The CDR3 extends over 15 amino acids. Per the germline V gene, CDR1 is MNHNS and CDR2 is SASEGT. Here the CDR3 reads CASSRQGNSGNTIYF. CDR3 DNA: TGTGCCAGCAGTAGACAGGGTAACTCTGGAAACACCATATATTTT.

CDR3 protein: CASSPRGVPGTDTQYF. Here the CDR3 DNA reads TGTGCCAGCAGCCCGAGGGGGGTCCCTGGCACAGATACGCAGTATTTT. V and J are TRBV9 and TRBJ2-3; D is perhaps TRBD1 or TRBD2 (6 bases each). Germline V lookup: CDR1 SGDLS, CDR2 YYNGEE. The CDR3 sequence is 16 residues long. V was shortened by 4 bases and J by 1 base, with 16 bases between the two germline ends.

This clonotype qualifies as medium-sized. The chain links TRBV10-3 to TRBJ1-2; D call uncertain. Trimming removed 0 bases at V and 0 bases at J, with 14 bases between. Per the germline V gene, CDR1 is ENHRY and CDR2 is SYGVKD. The CDR3 contains 17 residues. The CDR3 coding sequence is TGTGCCATCAGTGAGTCCGAACCGGGCAGCGCTAACTATGGCTACACCTTC. Its translation is CAISESEPGSANYGYTF.

There are many counts of this clonotype. The V gene is TRBV12-3 or TRBV12-4, the J gene TRBJ2-7; 7 positions agree with TRBD1. Trimming cost V 3 bases and J 3 bases; bases outside gene matches: 5. There are 14 residues in the CDR3. The CDR3 sequence: CASSFWDSIYEQYF. In nucleotides, the CDR3 is TGTGCCAGCAGTTTTTGGGACAGCATCTACGAGCAGTACTTC.

The chain links TRBV18 to TRBJ1-5; D remains ambiguous. The CDR3 length is 17 residues. Germline CDR1 is KGHSH and CDR2 is LQKENI. Trimming removed 3 bases at V and 2 bases at J, with 17 bases between. CDR3 nucleotide sequence: TGTGCCAGCTCACCTAGTCTCACGACCGGCGGCAATCAGCCCCAGCATTTT. It codes for CASSPSLTTGGNQPQHF.

This clonotype was observed at least ten times. The genes are TRBV5-1 and TRBJ2-2; a weak D match, TRBD1 (5 bases). V lost 4 bases and J 4 bases, leaving 11 bases between the germline ends. The CDR3 covers 14 residues. Germline loops: CDR1 SGHRS, CDR2 YFSETQ. The CDR3 nucleotides read TGCGCCAGCAGCGACAGACTGTCCACCGGGGAGCTGTTTTTT. Its translation is CASSDRLSTGELFF. Complete variable domain (other parts from reference TRBV5-1 and TRBJ2-2): KAGVTQTPRYLIKTRGQQVTLSCSPISGHRSVSWYQQTPGQGLQFLFEYFSETQRNKGNFPGRFSGRQFSNSRSEMNVSTLELGDSALYLCASSDRLSTGELFFGEGSRLTVL.

This clonotype has more than one count but fewer than ten. The genes are TRBV6-1 and TRBJ2-3; D tentatively fits TRBD1 or TRBD2 (5 bases each). CDR3 length: 13 amino acids. Per the germline V gene, CDR1 is MNHNS and CDR2 is SASEGT. The V end lost 6 bases, the J end lost 2 bases, and 9 bases lay between the germline ends. The DNA for the CDR3 is TGTGCCAGCAGACCGGGACCCACAGATACGCAGTATTTT. Translating it yields CASRPGPTDTQYF.

This clonotype was seen many times. The chain has TRBV7-9 and TRBJ2-1; D call uncertain. This CDR3 comprises 11 residues. Trimming left V 4 bases short and J 6 bases short, with 4 bases between. Germline-derived CDR1 and CDR2 are SEHNR and FQNEAQ (reference sequence). CDR3 sequence reads: CASSSSNEQFF. CDR3 DNA sequence: TGTGCCAGCAGCTCGTCCAATGAGCAGTTCTTC.

This clonotype was recorded many times. The chain uses TRBV18 and TRBJ2-4; D is ambiguous. From germline, CDR1 is KGHSH and CDR2 LQKENI. V lost 5 bases to trimming and J lost 11 bases, with 10 bases between them. This CDR3 is 11 amino acids long. CDR3 in amino acids: CASSSRHVQYF. DNA of the CDR3: TGTGCCAGCTCATCTCGACATGTTCAGTACTTC.

This clonotype was seen more than once but under ten times. The genes are TRBV2 and TRBJ2-3; D possibly corresponds to TRBD1 (6 bases). The CDR3 covers 14 residues. The V end lost 5 bases, the J end lost 6 bases, and 15 bases lay between the germline ends. Germline CDR1 is SNHLY and CDR2 is FYNNEI. The CDR3 reads CASSSQGVGDTQYF. CDR3 sequence (DNA): TGTGCCAGCAGTTCACAGGGAGTGGGGGATACGCAGTATTTT.

This clonotype was observed many times. The V call is TRBV11-2, the J call TRBJ1-2; D remains ambiguous. The CDR3 length is 13 residues. V lost 0 bases and J 8 bases, leaving 10 bases between the germline ends. CDR1 SGHAT and CDR2 FQNNGV come from the germline V gene. The CDR3 DNA reads as TGTGCCAGCAGCTTAGACGTCGAAGGCGGCTACACCTTC. This codes for CASSLDVEGGYTF.

V is TRBV29-1 and J is TRBJ2-2; D uncertain. V lost 6 bases to trimming and J lost 3 bases, with 8 bases between them. CDR3 length: 12 amino acids. Germline V CDR1 and CDR2: SQVTM, ANQGSEA. The CDR3 is CSVGHYTGELFF. Here the CDR3 DNA reads TGCAGCGTCGGTCATTACACCGGGGAGCTGTTTTTT.

This clonotype was counted a few times. The chain carries TRBV5-6 and TRBJ1-2; 7 nucleotides align to TRBD1. The V gene's germline CDR1 is SGHDT and CDR2 YYEEEE. This CDR3 is 16 amino acids long. The J segment lost 4 bases and the V segment lost 1 base, leaving 10 bases of the junction unmatched. DNA of the CDR3: TGTGCCAGCAGCTTGTCGCAGGGGACAGACCTCTATGGCTACACCTTC. Translation: CASSLSQGTDLYGYTF.

This clonotype has just a few counts. The V call is TRBV18, the J call TRBJ1-5; maybe TRBD1 (5 bases). Germline assignment: CDR1 KGHSH and CDR2 LQKENI. V was trimmed by 6 bases and J by 0 bases, leaving 15 bases between them. The CDR3 is 16 amino acids. Here the CDR3 reads CASSGNRPLSNQPQHF. As DNA, the CDR3 is TGTGCCAGCTCGGGGAACAGGCCCCTTAGCAATCAGCCCCAGCATTTT.

The rearrangement joins TRBV6-5 to TRBJ2-3; the match to TRBD2 covers 14 bases. CDR3 length: 16 residues. Looked up from germline, CDR1 is MNHEY and CDR2 is SVGAGI. V lost 5 bases and J lost 5; bases outside the gene matches: 6. In DNA, the CDR3 is TGTGCCAGCAGTCCTGGACTAGCGGGGGGTGGAGATACGCAGTATTTT. Translation: CASSPGLAGGGDTQYF.

This clonotype was recorded at least ten times. The chain carries TRBV28 and TRBJ1-5; D is perhaps TRBD1 (6 bases). The CDR3 is 12 amino acids. Germline V gene lookup returns CDR1 MDHEN and CDR2 SYDVKM. V was shortened by 10 bases and J by 5 bases, with 12 bases between the two germline ends. CDR3: CATADSYQPQHF. The CDR3 DNA follows: TGTGCCACCGCGGACAGCTATCAGCCCCAGCATTTT.

The table lists this clonotype with many counts. The chain links TRBV6-2 or TRBV6-3 to TRBJ2-2; D is perhaps TRBD1 (5 bases). CDR3 length equals 13 residues. Trimming cost V 8 bases and J 6 bases, with 13 bases left between them. CDR1 is MNHEY, CDR2 SVGEGT, per germline. CDR3 DNA: TGTGCCAGCGGATCCACAGGCGCCGGGGAGCTGTTTTTT. It encodes CASGSTGAGELFF.